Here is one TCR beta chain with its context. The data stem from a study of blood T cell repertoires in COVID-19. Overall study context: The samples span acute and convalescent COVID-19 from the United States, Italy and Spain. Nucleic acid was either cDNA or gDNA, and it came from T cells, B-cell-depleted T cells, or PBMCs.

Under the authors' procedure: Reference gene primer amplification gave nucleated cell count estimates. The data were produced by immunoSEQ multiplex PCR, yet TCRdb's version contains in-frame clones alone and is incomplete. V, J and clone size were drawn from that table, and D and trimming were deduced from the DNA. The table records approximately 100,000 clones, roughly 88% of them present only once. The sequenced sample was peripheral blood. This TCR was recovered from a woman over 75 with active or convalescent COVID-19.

The CDR3 sequence: CASSQDLKTGRVYEQYF. Written as DNA, the CDR3 is TGCGCCAGCAGCCAAGATTTGAAAACGGGCAGGGTCTACGAGCAGTACTTC. The gene calls are TRBV4-1 and TRBJ2-7; a weak D match, TRBD1 (5 bases). The germline gives CDR1 MGHRA, CDR2 YSYEKL. This CDR3 is 17 amino acids long. V dropped 0 bases and J dropped 3 bases, with 18 bases sitting between them.